These T cell receptor beta chains were read from a single sample in a study of T cells in Graves' hyperthyroidism and ophthalmopathy. TCRdb called the multiplex PCR reads again in MiXCR, with one record for every CDR3 protein. This sample has around 600,000 distinct CDR3 sequences, with more than 14% found just once. The sample taken for sequencing was blood. Every receptor here comes from a woman aged 45 to 65 with Graves' ophthalmopathy. The CDR3 runs from the conserved cysteine through the conserved F or W. A D gene is named only where the DNA matches it firmly. For some rows the clone size is stated as once, few or many, or as a class when expanded; others skip it.

abundance | j_gene | v_gene | d_gene | CDR3nt | CDR3aa
many | TRBJ1-6 | TRBV28 | NA | TGTGCCAGCAGCCTAACGACCGGGACGTCCCTCCACTTT | CASSLTTGTSLHF
NA | TRBJ2-7 | TRBV27 | TRBD1 | TGTGCCAGCAGTTTAAAGGGGGCAGGCTACGAGCAGTACTTC | CASSLKGAGYEQYF
many | TRBJ1-1 | TRBV20-1 | NA | TGCAGTGCTAGACCCTCCAGGATAAACACTGAAGCTTTCTTT | CSARPSRINTEAFF
many | TRBJ1-5 | TRBV30 | TRBD1 | TGTGCCTGGAGTGCCGGGACAGGGTTCCATCAGCCCCAGCATTTT | CAWSAGTGFHQPQHF
many | TRBJ2-7 | TRBV5-1 | TRBD1 | TGCGCCAGCAGCTCCGCAGGGGGCGAGCAGTACTTC | CASSSAGGEQYF
NA | TRBJ2-7 | TRBV4-1 | NA | TGCGCCAGCAGCCCAGCCCCGTCCTACGAGCAGTACTTC | CASSPAPSYEQYF
NA | TRBJ1-4 | TRBV29-1 | NA | TGCAGCGTTGAAGGCCTCGAAGGGGAAAAACTGTTTTTT | CSVEGLEGEKLFF
NA | TRBJ2-6 | TRBV9 | NA | TGTGCCAGCAGCGTAGTGGCCGGCCTCTCTGGGGCCAACGTCCTGACTTTC | CASSVVAGLSGANVLTF
few | TRBJ1-2 | TRBV19 | TRBD1 | TGTGCCAGTAGTACTGGGGACAGAGCCTATGGCTACACCTTC | CASSTGDRAYGYTF
many | TRBJ1-5 | TRBV2 | TRBD1 | TGTGCCAGCAGTGACAGGGGGCTCAATCAGCCCCAGCATTTT | CASSDRGLNQPQHF
many | TRBJ2-1 | TRBV20-1 | TRBD2 | TGCAGTGCCAAACTAGCGGGAGCTTACAATGAGCAGTTCTTC | CSAKLAGAYNEQFF
many | TRBJ2-3 | TRBV24-1 | TRBD2 | TGTGCCACCAGTGATTTCGACGGGAGGTACACAGATACGCAGTATTTT | CATSDFDGRYTDTQYF
NA | TRBJ2-3 | TRBV4-3 | TRBD1 | TGCGCCAGCAGCCAAGAGGTGGCAGGGGGCGCATTAGGTACGCAGTATTTT | CASSQEVAGGALGTQYF
many | TRBJ2-1 | TRBV7-2 | NA | TGTGCCAGCAGCTTAGTGGCGGGTGCCTACAATGAGCAGTTCTTC | CASSLVAGAYNEQFF
many | TRBJ2-1 | TRBV7-9 | TRBD2 | TGTGCCAGCAGCTTGATAGGGACTAGCGGGAGGGAGGGTGAGCAGTTCTTC | CASSLIGTSGREGEQFF
few | TRBJ2-7 | TRBV9 | NA | TGCGCCAGCAGCCATACGGCCCGGGCGGGCGAGCAGTACTTC | CASSHTARAGEQYF
many | TRBJ2-3 | TRBV5-1 | NA | TGCGCCAGCAGCGAGGGTGCGAGCGGCCCTAGCACAGATACGCAGTATTTT | CASSEGASGPSTDTQYF